These T cell receptor beta chains were read from a single sample in a study of type 1 regulatory T cells. Their cognate antigens are unknown. Via MiXCR, TCRdb re-called the reads, giving one row per CDR3 protein. Of about 42,000 distinct CDR3 sequences in the sample, 12% were seen once. The sample was cultured non-Tr1 T cells, either the whole culture or a sorted T cell fraction (not recorded which). The receptors were gathered from a human donor in good health. CDR3s leave out the opening cysteine and the closing phenylalanine or tryptophan. A D gene is named only where the DNA matches it firmly.

D: TRBD2
J: TRBJ2-1
V: TRBV5-1
CDR3: ASSLGGTSGIYNEQF

D: TRBD1
J: TRBJ1-2
V: TRBV6-1
CDR3: ASSGNRGAEGYT

D: -
J: TRBJ1-5
V: TRBV30
CDR3: AWSLRGNQPQH

D: TRBD2
J: TRBJ2-5
V: TRBV5-1
CDR3: ASSLQGSREGRETQY

D: -
J: TRBJ2-2
V: TRBV11-2
CDR3: ASSQRGIANTGELF

D: -
J: TRBJ1-5
V: TRBV20-1
CDR3: SAPDRGDRPQH

D: -
J: TRBJ2-5
V: TRBV9
CDR3: ASSQMGLVGETQY

D: TRBD1
J: TRBJ2-2
V: TRBV5-1
CDR3: ASSRDRANTGELF

D: TRBD2
J: TRBJ2-5
V: TRBV9
CDR3: ASSVGLAGVEETQY

D: -
J: TRBJ2-2
V: TRBV5-1
CDR3: ASRQRVAANTGELF

D: TRBD1
J: TRBJ2-7
V: TRBV2
CDR3: ASSPSTGTGNYEQY

D: -
J: TRBJ2-7
V: TRBV30
CDR3: ASRTSYEQY

D: -
J: TRBJ2-7
V: TRBV6-1
CDR3: ASSEWGLRSYEQY

D: -
J: TRBJ1-5
V: TRBV20-1
CDR3: SARDRAVNQPQH

D: -
J: TRBJ2-7
V: TRBV5-1
CDR3: ASSLQASSYEQY

D: TRBD1
J: TRBJ1-1
V: TRBV12-3/TRBV12-4
CDR3: ASSRRQGDTEAF

D: TRBD2
J: TRBJ2-7
V: TRBV18
CDR3: ASSSASGSDEQY

D: -
J: TRBJ2-7
V: TRBV30
CDR3: AWSVPSGHISYEQY

D: -
J: TRBJ2-5
V: TRBV30
CDR3: AWSVLFGETQY

D: TRBD2
J: TRBJ2-7
V: TRBV20-1
CDR3: SAPRTSGSVWQY

D: TRBD1
J: TRBJ2-7
V: TRBV5-1
CDR3: ASSWTGTYEQY

D: -
J: TRBJ1-2
V: TRBV12-3/TRBV12-4
CDR3: ASASGGVMRGYT

D: -
J: TRBJ2-3
V: TRBV7-8
CDR3: ASSSRESFSTDTQY

D: TRBD2
J: TRBJ2-1
V: TRBV7-2
CDR3: ASSNHLAGGGNEQF

D: -
J: TRBJ2-4
V: TRBV27
CDR3: ASSGLDAVAKNIQY

D: -
J: TRBJ1-1
V: TRBV18
CDR3: ASSPLQGLNTEAF

D: TRBD2
J: TRBJ2-5
V: TRBV20-1
CDR3: SARGAGVETQY

D: -
J: TRBJ2-7
V: TRBV28
CDR3: ASSGVEQY

D: TRBD1
J: TRBJ1-5
V: TRBV20-1
CDR3: SARRGGISNQPQH

D: TRBD1
J: TRBJ2-7
V: TRBV4-1
CDR3: ASSQIIPRDRLIYEQY

D: -
J: TRBJ1-2
V: TRBV30
CDR3: AWSEGGGYGYT

D: -
J: TRBJ2-1
V: TRBV20-1
CDR3: SACGWGKRQNNEQF

D: -
J: TRBJ1-2
V: TRBV6-1
CDR3: ASSEARRNGYT

D: TRBD2
J: TRBJ2-2
V: TRBV6-2/TRBV6-3
CDR3: ASIEPGGRTAGELF

D: -
J: TRBJ2-7
V: TRBV5-5
CDR3: ASSSRQIAYEQY

D: -
J: TRBJ2-2
V: TRBV4-2
CDR3: ASSQDRTDTGELF

D: -
J: TRBJ2-7
V: TRBV20-1
CDR3: SASKPGWGEQY

D: -
J: TRBJ1-4
V: TRBV12-3/TRBV12-4
CDR3: ASSLGGQLF

D: -
J: TRBJ2-3
V: TRBV5-6
CDR3: ASSLLGDLDTQY

D: TRBD1
J: TRBJ2-7
V: TRBV18
CDR3: ASSGQGTYEQY

D: -
J: TRBJ2-7
V: TRBV20-1
CDR3: SARGYSYEQY

D: TRBD2
J: TRBJ2-1
V: TRBV20-1
CDR3: SAAAGTSGSNEQF

D: -
J: TRBJ1-1
V: TRBV5-6
CDR3: ASSLSGRAPSTEAF

D: TRBD2
J: TRBJ2-3
V: TRBV27
CDR3: ASSPGTRADTQY

D: TRBD2
J: TRBJ2-3
V: TRBV7-3
CDR3: ASSPGTSGNTDTQY

D: TRBD2
J: TRBJ2-5
V: TRBV18
CDR3: ASSRGVAGDGETQY

D: TRBD1
J: TRBJ2-7
V: TRBV29-1
CDR3: SVSTGVSYEQY

D: -
J: TRBJ2-7
V: TRBV11-2
CDR3: ASSRDRTYEQY

D: TRBD2
J: TRBJ2-7
V: TRBV7-8
CDR3: ASSRGAGIHYEQY

D: -
J: TRBJ2-2
V: TRBV27
CDR3: ASSLANTGELF

D: -
J: TRBJ2-5
V: TRBV10-3
CDR3: AISEQGETQY

D: -
J: TRBJ2-7
V: TRBV30
CDR3: AWSVYGSEQY

D: TRBD2
J: TRBJ2-2
V: TRBV15
CDR3: ATSRDSRLAGVPPNTGELF

D: -
J: TRBJ2-7
V: TRBV5-5
CDR3: ASSSLYEQY

D: -
J: TRBJ1-2
V: TRBV19
CDR3: ASEDRRMIYGYT